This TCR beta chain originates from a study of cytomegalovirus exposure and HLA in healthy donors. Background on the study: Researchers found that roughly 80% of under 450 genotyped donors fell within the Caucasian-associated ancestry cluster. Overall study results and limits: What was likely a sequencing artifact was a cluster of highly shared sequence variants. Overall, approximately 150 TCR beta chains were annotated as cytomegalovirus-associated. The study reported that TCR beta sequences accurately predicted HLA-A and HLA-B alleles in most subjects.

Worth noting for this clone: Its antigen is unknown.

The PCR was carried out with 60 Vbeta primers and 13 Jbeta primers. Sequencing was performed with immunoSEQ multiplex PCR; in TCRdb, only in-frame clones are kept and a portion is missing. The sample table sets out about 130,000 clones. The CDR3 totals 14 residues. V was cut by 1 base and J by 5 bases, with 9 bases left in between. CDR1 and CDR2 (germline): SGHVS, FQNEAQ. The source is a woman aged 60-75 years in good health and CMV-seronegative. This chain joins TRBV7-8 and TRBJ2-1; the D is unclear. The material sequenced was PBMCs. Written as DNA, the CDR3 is TGTGCCAGCAGCTTAGTAGAAACGGACAATGAGCAGTTCTTC. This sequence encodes CASSLVETDNEQFF.